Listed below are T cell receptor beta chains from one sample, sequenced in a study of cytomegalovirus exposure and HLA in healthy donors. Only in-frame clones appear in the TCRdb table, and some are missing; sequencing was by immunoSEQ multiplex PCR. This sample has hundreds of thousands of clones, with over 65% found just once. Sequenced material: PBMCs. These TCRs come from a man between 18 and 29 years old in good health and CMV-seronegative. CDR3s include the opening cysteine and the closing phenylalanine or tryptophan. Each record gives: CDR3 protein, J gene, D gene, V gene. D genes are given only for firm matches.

CDR3aa: CASNPGLTYEQYF
j_gene: TRBJ2-7
d_gene: .
v_gene: TRBV28

CDR3aa: CASSPGPGGNTEAFF
j_gene: TRBJ1-1
d_gene: .
v_gene: TRBV5-1

CDR3aa: CASSSNRGTNEKLFF
j_gene: TRBJ1-4
d_gene: TRBD1
v_gene: TRBV7-9

CDR3aa: CAGGEAFF
j_gene: TRBJ1-1
d_gene: .
v_gene: TRBV6-1

CDR3aa: CASSPSAGQGAREQYF
j_gene: TRBJ2-7
d_gene: TRBD1
v_gene: TRBV7-9

CDR3aa: CASYTRRTGAYEQYF
j_gene: TRBJ2-7
d_gene: TRBD1
v_gene: TRBV6-1

CDR3aa: CASEAKSYEQYF
j_gene: TRBJ2-7
d_gene: .
v_gene: TRBV9

CDR3aa: CATSRDYSSGGYQPQHF
j_gene: TRBJ1-5
d_gene: TRBD1
v_gene: TRBV15

CDR3aa: CSILDVGVYGYTF
j_gene: TRBJ1-2
d_gene: .
v_gene: TRBV7-9

CDR3aa: CASSRKGTGEDSPLHF
j_gene: TRBJ1-6
d_gene: TRBD1
v_gene: TRBV4-1

CDR3aa: CASSSGLSNTDTQYF
j_gene: TRBJ2-3
d_gene: .
v_gene: TRBV7-7

CDR3aa: CASSERPTGSRTQYF
j_gene: TRBJ2-5
d_gene: TRBD1
v_gene: TRBV2

CDR3aa: CASRGVGDLSGANVLTF
j_gene: TRBJ2-6
d_gene: .
v_gene: TRBV28